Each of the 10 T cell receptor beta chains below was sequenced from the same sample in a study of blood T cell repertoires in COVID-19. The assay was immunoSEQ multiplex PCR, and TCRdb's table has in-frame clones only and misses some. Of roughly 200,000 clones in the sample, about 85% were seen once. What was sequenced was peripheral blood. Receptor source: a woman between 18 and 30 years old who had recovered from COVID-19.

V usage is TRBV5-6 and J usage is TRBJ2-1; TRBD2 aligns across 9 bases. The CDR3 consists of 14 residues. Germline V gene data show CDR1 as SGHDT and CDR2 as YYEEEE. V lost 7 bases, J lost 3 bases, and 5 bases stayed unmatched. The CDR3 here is CASLRLADYNEQFF. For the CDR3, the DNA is TGTGCCAGCCTTAGACTAGCGGACTACAATGAGCAGTTCTTC.

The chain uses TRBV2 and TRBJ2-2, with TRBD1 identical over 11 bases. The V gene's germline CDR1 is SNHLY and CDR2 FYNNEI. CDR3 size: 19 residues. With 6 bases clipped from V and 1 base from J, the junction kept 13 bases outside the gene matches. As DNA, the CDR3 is TGTGCCAGCAGCCAATGGGCGCGGACAGGGGGCCAGAACACCGGGGAGCTGTTTTTT. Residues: CASSQWARTGGQNTGELFF.

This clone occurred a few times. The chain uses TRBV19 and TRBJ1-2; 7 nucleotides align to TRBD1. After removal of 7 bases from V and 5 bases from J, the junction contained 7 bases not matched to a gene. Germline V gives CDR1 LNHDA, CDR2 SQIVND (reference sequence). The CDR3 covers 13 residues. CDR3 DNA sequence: TGTGCCAGTACCATGACAGGGTTTTATGGCTACACCTTC. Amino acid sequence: CASTMTGFYGYTF.

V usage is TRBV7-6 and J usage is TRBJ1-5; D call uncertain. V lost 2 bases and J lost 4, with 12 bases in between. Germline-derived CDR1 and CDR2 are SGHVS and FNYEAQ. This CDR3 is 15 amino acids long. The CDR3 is CASSLFPGSNQPQHF. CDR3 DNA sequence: TGTGCCAGCAGCTTATTCCCAGGATCTAATCAGCCCCAGCATTTT.

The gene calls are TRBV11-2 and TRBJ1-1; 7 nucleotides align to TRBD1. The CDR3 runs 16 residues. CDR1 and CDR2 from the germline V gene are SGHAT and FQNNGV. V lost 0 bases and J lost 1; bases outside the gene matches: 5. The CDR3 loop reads CASSLDGRQGNTEAFF. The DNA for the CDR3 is TGTGCCAGCAGCTTAGATGGTCGACAGGGGAACACTGAAGCTTTCTTT.

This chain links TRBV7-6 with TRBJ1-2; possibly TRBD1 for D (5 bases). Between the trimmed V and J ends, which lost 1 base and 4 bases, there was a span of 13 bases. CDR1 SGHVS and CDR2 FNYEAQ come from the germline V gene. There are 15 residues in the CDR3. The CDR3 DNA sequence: TGTGCCAGCAGCTTAGGGACACAAAGTTTCTATGGCTACACCTTC. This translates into CASSLGTQSFYGYTF.

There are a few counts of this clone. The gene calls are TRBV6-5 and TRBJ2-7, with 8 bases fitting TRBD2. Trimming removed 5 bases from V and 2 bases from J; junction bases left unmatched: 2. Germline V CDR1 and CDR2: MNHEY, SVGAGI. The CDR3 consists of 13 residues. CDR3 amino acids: CASSNGRAYEQYF. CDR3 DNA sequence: TGTGCCAGCAGTAACGGGAGGGCCTACGAGCAGTACTTC.

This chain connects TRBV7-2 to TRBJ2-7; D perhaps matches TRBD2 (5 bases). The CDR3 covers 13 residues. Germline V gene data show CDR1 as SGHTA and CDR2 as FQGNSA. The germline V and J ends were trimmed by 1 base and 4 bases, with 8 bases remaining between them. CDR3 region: CASSLVREYEQYF. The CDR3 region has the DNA TGTGCCAGCAGCTTAGTACGGGAATACGAGCAGTACTTC.

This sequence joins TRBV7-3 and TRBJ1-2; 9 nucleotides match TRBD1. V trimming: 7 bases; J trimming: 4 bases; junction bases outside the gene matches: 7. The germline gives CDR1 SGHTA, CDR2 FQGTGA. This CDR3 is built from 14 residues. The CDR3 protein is CASKKQGAVYGYTF. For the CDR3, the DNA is TGTGCCAGCAAAAAACAGGGGGCGGTCTATGGCTACACCTTC.

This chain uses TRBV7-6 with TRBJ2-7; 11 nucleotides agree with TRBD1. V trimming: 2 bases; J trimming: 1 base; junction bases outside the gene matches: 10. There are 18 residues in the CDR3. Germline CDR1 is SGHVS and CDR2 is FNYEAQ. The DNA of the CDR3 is TGTGCCAGCAGCTTATCACCCCCCGGGACAGGGGGTTCCTACGAGCAGTACTTC. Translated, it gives CASSLSPPGTGGSYEQYF.